The rows below give T cell receptor beta chains drawn from one sample of a study of early T cells in non-severe SARS-CoV-2 infection. From the 5' RACE reads, TCRdb called clonotypes with MiXCR, one entry per CDR3 protein. The data contain fewer than 65,000 distinct CDR3 sequences, 7% to 10% of them singletons. Sequencing input: whole blood. These receptors originate from an adult who was a healthcare worker with PCR-confirmed SARS-CoV-2 infection or an uninfected control (not recorded which). CDR3s include the opening cysteine and the closing phenylalanine or tryptophan. A D gene is named only where the DNA matches it firmly. Clone size is not always given. Where it is, it says once, few, many or a class for expanded clones.

V gene	J gene	D gene	clone size	CDR3 DNA	CDR3 protein
TRBV29-1	TRBJ2-1	TRBD1	few	TGCAGCGGGGGGACAGGACGATACAATGAGCAGTTCTTC	CSGGTGRYNEQFF
TRBV5-1	TRBJ2-2	NA	NA	TGCGCCAGCAGCTTGGAGGGAGGAACCGGGGAGCTGTTTTTT	CASSLEGGTGELFF
TRBV10-1	TRBJ2-3	NA	NA	TGCGCCAGCAGTGTCTCGACGAGGGGCGATACGCAGTATTTT	CASSVSTRGDTQYF
TRBV19	TRBJ1-1	TRBD1	many	TGTGCCAGTAGTATCGTGGGGGGGACAGGCTACACTGAAGCTTTCTTT	CASSIVGGTGYTEAFF
TRBV12-3/TRBV12-4	TRBJ2-4	TRBD1	NA	TGTGCCAGCAGTTTGGGGACAGGGGGCTTTTGGGGAAACATTCAGTACTTC	CASSLGTGGFWGNIQYF
TRBV6-1	TRBJ1-3	NA	NA	TGTGCCAGCAGTGAATTCGGCGCGGTCTCTGGAAACACCATATATTTT	CASSEFGAVSGNTIYF
TRBV19	TRBJ2-5	NA	few	TGTGCCAGTAGGCCTACCGGGATACCTCAAGAGACCCAGTACTTC	CASRPTGIPQETQYF
TRBV12-3/TRBV12-4	TRBJ2-3	NA	many	TGTGCCAGCAGGACCGGGACCGCAGATACGCAGTATTTT	CASRTGTADTQYF
TRBV5-1	TRBJ2-1	NA	few	TGCGCCAGCAGCTTGGCACAGGGATATGAGCAGTTCTTC	CASSLAQGYEQFF
TRBV11-2	TRBJ2-5	TRBD2	few	TGTGCCAGCAGCCCGCCCGGACTAGCGGGCGTAGAGACCCAGTACTTC	CASSPPGLAGVETQYF
TRBV7-9	TRBJ1-2	TRBD1	few	TGTGCCAGCAGCTCCAGACAGGGACGTGGCTACACCTTC	CASSSRQGRGYTF
TRBV2	TRBJ1-2	NA	many	TGTGCCAGCAGTGGAAGTCCTAACTATGGCTACACCTTC	CASSGSPNYGYTF
TRBV5-1	TRBJ2-2	NA	few	TGCGCCAGCAGCTGGAACGGGGCGACCGGGGAGCTGTTTTTT	CASSWNGATGELFF
TRBV7-2	TRBJ2-1	TRBD2	NA	TGTGCCAGCAGCTTAGTCGGGACTAACTCCTACAATGAGCAGTTCTTC	CASSLVGTNSYNEQFF
TRBV7-9	TRBJ1-5	NA	few	TGTGCCAGCAGCTTGGATAACAGCAATCAGCCCCAGCATTTT	CASSLDNSNQPQHF
TRBV7-3	TRBJ1-6	NA	NA	TGTGCCAGCAGCTTAAGCGGTCCCAATTCACCCCTCCACTTT	CASSLSGPNSPLHF
TRBV7-8	TRBJ1-1	NA	many	TGTGCCAGCAGCTTTTCATCAGGGCGGAACACTGAAGCTTTCTTT	CASSFSSGRNTEAFF
TRBV5-1	TRBJ2-1	NA	few	TGCGCCAGCAGCTCAACGATTCAGGGGTCCTACAATGAGCAGTTCTTC	CASSSTIQGSYNEQFF
TRBV20-1	TRBJ2-3	TRBD2	NA	TGCAGTGCGGTCGGGACTAGTACCACAGATACGCAGTATTTT	CSAVGTSTTDTQYF
TRBV19	TRBJ2-7	TRBD2	many	TGTGCCAGTTCTAGCGGGGGCGATACCTACGAGCAGTACTTC	CASSSGGDTYEQYF
TRBV5-5	TRBJ2-5	NA	few	TGTGCCAGCAGCTTGGTGGCACTCCAAGAGACCCAGTACTTC	CASSLVALQETQYF
TRBV7-9	TRBJ2-1	NA	many	TGTGCCAGCAGCTTAGCGAGCCAGGGGACTGAGCAGTTCTTC	CASSLASQGTEQFF
TRBV3-1	TRBJ2-5	NA	few	TGTGCCAGCAGCCAAGAGGATAGACAAGAGACCCAGTACTTC	CASSQEDRQETQYF
TRBV7-9	TRBJ2-7	TRBD2	few	TGTGCCAGCAGCTTAGTACCGGGGGGAGAGTACGAGCAGTACTTC	CASSLVPGGEYEQYF
TRBV27	TRBJ1-1	NA	few	TGTGCCAGCAGTTTAGCCCTCCAATCCCATCAAGCTTTCTTT	CASSLALQSHQAFF
TRBV20-1	TRBJ2-1	NA	few	TGCAGTGCTAGAGTCCTCTTTGAACAGCACAATGAGCAGTTCTTC	CSARVLFEQHNEQFF
TRBV6-1	TRBJ2-2	NA	many	TGTGCCAGCACCCCGTACGGGTTGGCCGGGGAGCTGTTTTTT	CASTPYGLAGELFF
TRBV7-2	TRBJ2-3	TRBD2	NA	TGTGCCAGCAGCTGGACGACTAGCGCCCGACCAGATACGCAGTATTTT	CASSWTTSARPDTQYF
TRBV7-9	TRBJ1-1	NA	many	TGTGCCAGCAGCTTAGCGGGAGGACCTGAAGCTTTCTTT	CASSLAGGPEAFF
TRBV7-9	TRBJ1-1	NA	NA	TGTGCCAGCAGCGTGGACCGATTGAACACTGAAGCTTTCTTT	CASSVDRLNTEAFF
TRBV6-6	TRBJ2-4	NA	few	TGTGCCAGCACCAAACAGGGGGGGGTTGCCAAAAACATTCAGTACTTC	CASTKQGGVAKNIQYF
TRBV10-3	TRBJ2-3	TRBD1	many	TGTGCCATCACCTCCGGGACAGGGGAAAGTCCAGATACGCAGTATTTT	CAITSGTGESPDTQYF
TRBV11-2	TRBJ1-2	NA	NA	TGTGCCAGCAGCTTCGTGGAGGCCTCCATGGATGGCTACACCTTC	CASSFVEASMDGYTF